These 25 T cell receptor beta chains originate from one sample sequenced in a study of T cell clonality in common variable immunodeficiency. Findings of the study overall: Fewer deletions and N-nucleotide insertions were reportedly seen in common variable immunodeficiency TCR beta sequences.

Their specific antigens are unknown. TCRdb's copy holds only in-frame clones and misses some; the assay was immunoSEQ multiplex PCR. The table lists tens of thousands of clones, with no singletons. The sequenced sample consisted of peripheral blood mononuclear cells. All receptors come from a human donor with common variable immunodeficiency.

This clone was counted ten times or more. The CDR3 extends 3 residues past the end of the read, so its final part is completed from the germline J gene. The chain joins TRBV18 to TRBJ2-4, with D unclear. The germline V gene encodes CDR1 KGHSH and CDR2 LQKENI. Trimming removed 2 bases at V and 0 bases at J, with 14 bases between. The CDR3 runs to 17 residues. CDR3 bases read: TGTGCCAGCTCACCAAGCCCAGGTGCCCTAGCCAAAAACATT. Translation gives CASSPSPGALAKNI. The CDR3 as a whole reads CASSPSPGALAKNIQYF.

This clone came up a few times. The read falls 3 residues short of the CDR3 end, and the missing part is taken from the germline J gene. The gene calls are TRBV7-6 and TRBJ1-1, with TRBD1 identical over 9 bases. CDR1 is SGHVS, CDR2 FNYEAQ, per germline. V trimming: 5 bases; J trimming: 4 bases; junction bases outside the gene matches: 5. The CDR3 covers 14 residues. The CDR3 reads CASSEGQGSTEAFF. The covered CDR3 bases are TGTGCCAGCAGCGAAGGACAGGGGAGCACTGAA. Looking up the rest from reference TRBV7-6 and TRBJ1-1 gives the full variable domain: GAGVSQSPRYKVTKRGQDVALRCDPISGHVSLYWYRQALGQGPEFLTYFNYEAQQDKSGLPNDRFSAERPEGSISTLTIQRTEQRDSAMYRCASSEGQGSTEAFFGQGTRLTVV.

Details on this clone: The CDR3 end is not reached by the read, which stops 3 residues before it; the germline J gene fills it in. The chain has TRBV6-2 or TRBV6-3 and TRBJ1-2; possibly TRBD1 for D (6 bases). Between the trimmed V and J ends, which lost 8 bases and 2 bases, there was a span of 6 bases. Looked up from germline, CDR1 is MNHEY and CDR2 is SVGEGT. The CDR3 consists of 11 residues. The chain's CDR3 is CASGQNYGYTF. The part of the CDR3 DNA that was read is TGTGCCAGCGGACAGAACTATGGC.

This clone has a handful of counts. Coverage ceases 3 residues before the CDR3 finishes, and the germline J gene fills in the end. Different DNA sequences within this sample yield the same CDR3. The V call is TRBV19, the J call TRBJ1-1, with a tentative D call TRBD1 (5 bases). The CDR3 covers 11 residues. Germline V gene sequence: CDR1 LNHDA, CDR2 SQIVND (reference sequence). V was pared by 7 bases and J by 6 bases, with 9 bases between. CDR3 amino acids: CASTSGAEAFF. CDR3 bases read: TGTGCCAGTACCTCGGGGGCTGAA.

This clone has a count of ten or more. The read ends 3 residues early relative to the CDR3; the germline J gene fills the gap. V is TRBV6-1 and J is TRBJ1-4; 9 bases fit TRBD1. Germline V lookup: CDR1 MNHNS, CDR2 SASEGT. After removal of 6 bases from V and 5 bases from J, the junction contained 7 bases not matched to a gene. The CDR3 length is 15 residues. The CDR3 is CASSEPGQGNEKLFF. CDR3 DNA (partial): TGTGCCAGCAGCGAACCGGGACAGGGCAATGAAAAA.

This clone has only a few counts. The observed sequence ends 3 residues before the CDR3 terminus, with the missing tail filled in from the germline J gene. The rearrangement joins TRBV18 to TRBJ2-4; TRBD2 matches at 12 bases. The CDR3 is 18 amino acids. Germline assignment: CDR1 KGHSH and CDR2 LQKENI. The trim removed 2 bases at V and 3 bases at J, leaving 8 bases unmatched. CDR3 residues: CASSPLLAGGFGKNIQYF. The CDR3 DNA, read in part, is TGTGCCAGCTCACCATTGCTAGCGGGGGGGTTCGGCAAAAACATT.

In the case of this clone: The sequence runs out 3 residues before the end of the CDR3; the remainder is reconstructed from the germline J gene. The rearrangement uses TRBV7-2 and TRBJ2-7, with 11 bases identical to TRBD2. Germline CDR1 is SGHTA and CDR2 is FQGNSA. This CDR3 is built from 13 residues. Trimming at V came to 5 bases and at J to 6 bases, leaving 3 bases not matched to a gene. The covered CDR3 bases are TGTGCCAGCAGCGGTAGCGGGGGGGTCGAG. Translation gives CASSGSGGVE. The entire CDR3 protein is CASSGSGGVEQYF. The whole variable domain, remainder taken from reference TRBV7-2 and TRBJ2-7, is GAGVSQSPSNKVTEKGKDVELRCDPISGHTALYWYRQSLGQGLEFLIYFQGNSAPDKSGLPSDRFSAERTGGSVSTLTIQRTQQEDSAVYLCASSGSGGVEQYFGPGTRLTVT.

This clone showed up many times. Coverage ceases 3 residues before the CDR3 finishes, and the germline J gene fills in the end. J is TRBJ1-4 and V is TRBV20-1, with TRBD1 as a possible D gene (5 bases). The V end was cut by 3 bases, the J end by 4 bases, with 9 bases between. This CDR3 has 13 residues. Germline values: CDR1 DFQATT, CDR2 SNEGSKA (reference sequence). The CDR3 bases that were read are TGCAGTGCTAGGGGGGGGAATAATGAAAAA. It is translated as CSARGGNNEK. The full CDR3 sequence reads CSARGGNNEKLFF.

Turning to this clone: The CDR3 is cut off 3 residues early in the read; its end comes from the germline J gene. The gene calls are TRBV2 and TRBJ2-3, with D possibly being TRBD1 (7 bases). V was shortened by 0 bases and J by 6 bases, with 16 bases between the two germline ends. CDR3 length equals 16 residues. Germline assignment: CDR1 SNHLY and CDR2 FYNNEI. The CDR3 bases that were read are TGTGCCAGCAGTGAAGCGCTCGTCAGGGGGAGGGATACG. It codes for CASSEALVRGRDT. The whole CDR3 is CASSEALVRGRDTQYF.

Turning to this clone: With the read ending 3 residues before the CDR3 end, the germline J gene is used to fill in that end. The rearrangement links TRBV7-9 to TRBJ2-2, with TRBD1 matching over 10 bases. After removal of 4 bases from V and 4 bases from J, the junction contained 3 bases not matched to a gene. The CDR3 consists of 15 residues. Germline V CDR1 and CDR2: SEHNR, FQNEAQ (reference sequence). The CDR3 reads CASSSWTGGTGELFF. The covered CDR3 bases are TGTGCCAGCAGCTCTTGGACAGGGGGCACCGGGGAG. The whole variable domain, filled in from reference TRBV7-9 and TRBJ2-2, reads DTGVSQNPRHKITKRGQNVTFRCDPISEHNRLYWYRQTLGQGPEFLTYFQNEAQLEKSRLLSDRFSAERPKGSFSTLEIQRTEQGDSAMYLCASSSWTGGTGELFFGEGSRLTVL.

The table lists this clone with many counts. Compared with germline, one end of the junction differs, possibly owing to a read error. CDR3 DNA, as far as it was read: TGCGCCAGCAGCCAAGATCCACAGGGGAAGGCACCC. It yields the protein CASSQDPQGKAP. The CDR3, in full, reads CASSQDPQGKAPLHF. The J gene is TRBJ1-6, the V gene TRBV4-2; 7 bases agree with TRBD1. The read stops 3 residues short of the end of the CDR3; the missing end is completed from the germline J gene. This CDR3 has 15 amino acids. Germline-derived CDR1 and CDR2 are LGHNA and YNFKEQ.

This clone has only a few counts. Sequencing ends 3 residues short of the CDR3 end; the germline J gene provides the rest. The chain carries TRBV19 and TRBJ2-5; 8 nucleotides match TRBD2. Germline loops: CDR1 LNHDA, CDR2 SQIVND (reference sequence). There are 15 residues in the CDR3. V shed 4 bases, J shed 5 bases, and the junction held 9 bases outside the gene matches. The sequenced CDR3 bases are TGTGCCAGTAGTACCCCCGGGACTAGTTTCGAGACC. Its protein is CASSTPGTSFET. The full CDR3 sequence reads CASSTPGTSFETQYF. Combining the CDR3 with reference TRBV19 and TRBJ2-5 gives the whole variable domain DGGITQSPKYLFRKEGQNVTLSCEQNLNHDAMYWYRQDPGQGLRLIYYSQIVNDFQKGDIAEGYSVSREKKESFPLTVTSAQKNPTAFYLCASSTPGTSFETQYFGPGTRLLVL.

Regarding this clone: The read comes to an end 3 residues before the CDR3 does, leaving the germline J gene to fill in the end. The chain couples TRBV5-1 to TRBJ2-5; 9 bases agree with TRBD2. Trimming took 0 bases from V and 7 from J; bases not matched to a gene: 7. Germline CDR1 SGHRS, CDR2 YFSETQ. The CDR3 consists of 15 residues. CDR3 sequence: CASSLAGSGGGTQYF. CDR3 DNA, as far as it was read: TGCGCCAGCAGCTTGGCCGGTAGCGGGGGTGGGACC.

This clone was seen many times. The CDR3 end lies 3 residues beyond the end of the read and is filled in from the germline J gene. The chain recombines TRBV2 with TRBJ2-1, with 9 bases aligning to TRBD1. This CDR3 has 17 residues. V shed 7 bases, J shed 5 bases, and the junction held 15 bases outside the gene matches. Looked up from germline, CDR1 is SNHLY and CDR2 is FYNNEI. Partial CDR3 DNA: TGTGCCAGCATAATGGGCGGGACAGGGAAGACCCACAATGAG. Amino acid sequence: CASIMGGTGKTHNE. The complete CDR3 protein is CASIMGGTGKTHNEQFF.

This clone was counted only a few times. The sequenced part of the CDR3 DNA is TGTGCCAGCAGTGAACAGGGGGCGGGCGGGGAG. Its protein product is CASSEQGAGGE. The CDR3, in full, reads CASSEQGAGGELFF. The J gene is TRBJ2-2, the V gene TRBV6-1, with 8 bases identical to TRBD1. The read finishes 3 residues shy of the CDR3 end, and the germline J gene is used to complete it. Trimming removed 2 bases from V and 7 bases from J; junction bases left unmatched: 3. The CDR3 runs to 14 residues. The germline CDR1 and CDR2 sequences are MNHNS and SASEGT.

In its sample, this clone was seen a few times. The CDR3 end lies 3 residues beyond the end of the read and is filled in from the germline J gene. The chain has TRBV20-1 and TRBJ2-3, with TRBD1 identical over 8 bases. Unmatched junction bases numbered 5, after V lost 6 bases and J lost 3 bases. CDR1 and CDR2 (germline): DFQATT, SNEGSKA (reference sequence). CDR3 size: 13 residues. Incomplete CDR3 DNA: TGCAGTGCCCAAGGACAGGGTACAGATACG. Protein sequence: CSAQGQGTDT. The entire CDR3 sequence reads CSAQGQGTDTQYF.

This clone was found many times. The CDR3 goes on 3 residues after the read ends, and that part is filled in from the germline J gene. This sequence joins TRBV7-9 and TRBJ2-3; no reliable D call. Trimming took off 7 bases at V and 0 bases at J, with 8 bases between the two ends. The germline gives CDR1 SEHNR, CDR2 FQNEAQ (reference sequence). CDR3 length: 13 amino acids. The CDR3 here is CASTTDSTDTQYF. The part of the CDR3 DNA that was read is TGTGCCAGCACGACTGATAGCACAGATACG.

This clone was detected many times. The missing CDR3 end, 3 residues past where the read stops, is filled in from the germline J gene. The chain carries TRBV10-3 and TRBJ2-3, with TRBD1 identical over 9 bases. This CDR3 has 15 residues. V trimming: 6 bases; J trimming: 3 bases; junction bases outside the gene matches: 7. Germline CDR1 reads ENHRY; CDR2 reads SYGVKD. The CDR3 loop is CAIRIRDRVTDTQYF. The DNA read from the CDR3 is TGTGCCATCAGGATCCGGGACAGGGTTACAGATACG.

This clone was observed a handful of times. CDR3 DNA (partial): TGTGCCAGCAGCACACAAGGGGACACTGAA. It codes for CASSTQGDTE. The full CDR3 sequence reads CASSTQGDTEAFF. V usage is TRBV7-2 and J usage is TRBJ1-1; D is perhaps TRBD1 (5 bases). The read comes to an end 3 residues before the CDR3 does, leaving the germline J gene to fill in the end. Deletions cut 5 bases from V and 3 bases from J, with 10 bases between. The CDR3 consists of 13 residues. CDR1 and CDR2 from the germline V gene are SGHTA and FQGNSA.

This clone was counted between two and nine times. Read data end 3 residues before the CDR3 end; the end is taken from the germline J gene. The chain recombines TRBV6-2 or TRBV6-3 with TRBJ1-1; D ambiguous. This CDR3 contains 16 residues. The germline gives CDR1 MNHEY, CDR2 SVGEGT. Deletions cut 1 base from V and 0 bases from J, with 12 bases between. The sequenced part of the CDR3 DNA is TGTGCCAGCAGTTACTTAAGACAATCGTTGAACACTGAA. Protein: CASSYLRQSLNTE. The complete CDR3 reads CASSYLRQSLNTEAFF.

In its sample, this clone was seen a few times. The CDR3 extends 3 residues past the end of the read, so its final part is completed from the germline J gene. V is TRBV7-2 and J is TRBJ1-1, with D uncertain. The germline V gene encodes CDR1 SGHTA and CDR2 FQGNSA. This CDR3 is built from 14 residues. The germline V and J ends were trimmed by 6 bases and 4 bases, with 15 bases remaining between them. The CDR3 sequence is CASSQQSASTEAFF. CDR3 DNA (partial): TGTGCCAGCAGTCAGCAATCGGCTAGCACTGAA.

This clone was observed a few times. CDR3 bases read: TGTGCCAGCAGTGAAGCGAAGGGGGGGCAAGAGACC. This sequence encodes CASSEAKGGQET. The entire CDR3 reads CASSEAKGGQETQYF. V and J are TRBV6-1 and TRBJ2-5, with TRBD2 as a possible D gene (7 bases). The CDR3 end lies 3 residues beyond the end of the read and is filled in from the germline J gene. V was shortened by 0 bases and J by 2 bases, with 10 bases between the two germline ends. This CDR3 comprises 15 residues. Germline loops: CDR1 MNHNS, CDR2 SASEGT.

This clone appeared a few times. Read coverage stops 3 residues before the CDR3 terminus; the germline J gene supplies the remainder. The chain joins TRBV19 to TRBJ2-7, with a tentative D call TRBD1 (6 bases). The CDR3 sequence is 14 residues long. CDR1 is LNHDA and CDR2 is SQIVND in the germline V gene (reference sequence). V was clipped by 5 bases and J by 4 bases, with 15 bases between them. CDR3 sequence reads: CASSPTGTPYEQYF. CDR3 bases read: TGTGCCAGTAGTCCCACCGGGACACCTTACGAG.

There are a few counts of this clone. The read halts 3 residues ahead of the CDR3 end, with the missing end drawn from the germline J gene. V gene TRBV30 combines with J gene TRBJ2-7, with D possibly being TRBD2 (6 bases). The CDR3 loop spans 13 amino acids. In germline, CDR1 is GTSNPN, CDR2 SVGIG (reference sequence). Trimming took off 1 base at V and 6 bases at J, with 13 bases between the two ends. The CDR3 DNA, read in part, is TGTGCCTGGAGTGCCGGGGGAAGGTTCGAG. Translated, it gives CAWSAGGRFE. The full CDR3 reads CAWSAGGRFEQYF.

Worth noting for this clone: The CDR3 extends 3 residues past the end of the read, so its final part is completed from the germline J gene. The gene calls are TRBV7-8 and TRBJ2-2; maybe TRBD2 (5 bases). The CDR3 has 14 residues. CDR1 is SGHVS and CDR2 is FQNEAQ in the germline V gene. V was shortened by 3 bases and J by 3 bases, with 8 bases between the two germline ends. CDR3 residues: CASSFMDYTGELFF. The sequenced CDR3 bases are TGTGCCAGCAGCTTCATGGACTACACCGGGGAG. The full variable domain, its missing parts supplied by reference TRBV7-8 and TRBJ2-2, is GAGVSQSPRYKVAKRGQDVALRCDPISGHVSLFWYQQALGQGPEFLTYFQNEAQLDKSGLPSDRFFAERPEGSVSTLKIQRTQQEDSAVYLCASSFMDYTGELFFGEGSRLTVL.